These 3 T cell receptor beta chains came from one sample sequenced in a study of T-cell reconstitution after alpha-beta-depleted transplantation in children. Unique molecular identifiers were incorporated into the prepared TCRbeta library. TCRdb redid the calling of the PCR reads with MiXCR, one entry per CDR3 protein. The sample yields about 250,000 distinct CDR3 sequences, under 30% seen once. The source material was PBMCs, mostly from graft donor cells, sampled 360 days after TCRalphabeta/CD19-depleted stem cell transplant. All receptors come from a female patient aged 2-15 years who had a stem cell transplant for congenital amegakaryocytic thrombocytopenia, so the T cells may come from the graft donor.

This chain joins TRBV6-2 or TRBV6-3 and TRBJ2-5, with D possibly TRBD2 on 6 matching bases. Germline assignment: CDR1 MNHEY and CDR2 SVGEGT. V lost 0 bases and J 2 bases, leaving 16 bases between the germline ends. This CDR3 has 17 amino acids. The CDR3 DNA reads TGTGCCAGCAGTTACTCGGGTGGAGGGTTATTACAAGAGACCCAGTACTTC. Translated: CASSYSGGGLLQETQYF.

This clonotype was found a few times. Here the CDR3 reads CASSFRLGQPQHF. In DNA form, the CDR3 reads TGTGCCAGCAGTTTCCGTTTAGGCCAGCCCCAGCATTTT. This chain connects TRBV12-3 or TRBV12-4 to TRBJ1-5; D ambiguous. This CDR3 is built from 13 residues. V lost 3 bases, J lost 7 bases, and 10 bases lay in between.

The sample holds many counts of this clonotype. The chain employs TRBV4-1 and TRBJ2-7; 8 bases are a match to TRBD1. This CDR3 region has 14 residues. The junction had 4 bases not matched to a gene; V was cut back by 3 bases and J by 3 bases. CDR1 is MGHRA and CDR2 is YSYEKL in the germline V gene. CDR3 region: CASSHRQGNYEQYF. Written as DNA, the CDR3 is TGCGCCAGCAGCCATAGACAGGGGAACTACGAGCAGTACTTC.